These T cell receptor beta chains were read from a single sample in a study of T cells after yellow fever vaccination. Via MiXCR, TCRdb re-called the 5' RACE reads, giving one row per CDR3 protein. The sample lists under 600,000 distinct CDR3 sequences, about a fifth occurring once. The input for sequencing was PBMCs, taken less than 25 days after the first yellow fever vaccination. The source of these receptors is a man in his late teens or twenties who received the YFV17D yellow fever vaccine. Both conserved end residues are part of each CDR3.

TRBJ2-1 TRBV7-9 CASSGAGASYNEQFF
TRBJ1-2 TRBV7-2 CASSLTRGGYGYTF
TRBJ2-2 TRBV5-1 CASSLVGADTGELFF
TRBJ2-7 TRBV6-2/TRBV6-3 CASSRTARYEQYF
TRBJ1-6 TRBV14 CASSQVSSYNSPLHF
TRBJ2-7 TRBV21-1 CASSKYGRRSSYEQYF
TRBJ2-1 TRBV6-4 CASSRTSGEGHEQFF
TRBJ2-7 TRBV18 CASSPSSDRTPYF
TRBJ1-2 TRBV5-5 CASSLSGGTGMVSGGYTF
TRBJ2-5 TRBV4-3 CASSQGTSVQETQYF
TRBJ2-4 TRBV10-2 CASMTGGNIQYF
TRBJ2-1 TRBV6-5 CASSYPMGDSYNEQFF
TRBJ2-5 TRBV2 CATNRGQETQYF
TRBJ2-1 TRBV18 CASSSAAQAMSEQFF
TRBJ2-3 TRBV7-3 CASSPYTGLAADTQYF
TRBJ1-1 TRBV4-1 CASSQPGQGTEAFF
TRBJ2-3 TRBV11-2 CASSLSRLAGSTDTQYF
TRBJ2-7 TRBV6-2/TRBV6-3 CASSYGGVPYEQYF
TRBJ2-5 TRBV1 CTSSQPWGMEGAGGTSETQYF
TRBJ1-4 TRBV5-1 CASSLAAEEKLFF
TRBJ2-3 TRBV6-5 CASSYRSWGTDTQYF
TRBJ1-4 TRBV28 CAVQPRDEKLFF
TRBJ2-3 TRBV10-3 CAISEWGYTDTQYF
TRBJ1-2 TRBV5-1 CASSLASGADGYTF
TRBJ1-1 TRBV9 CASSVSGTLNTEAFF
TRBJ2-3 TRBV6-1 CALARSTSTDTQYF
TRBJ2-7 TRBV12-3/TRBV12-4 CASSPPSRDRYEQYF
TRBJ1-5 TRBV3-1 CASSQSRTSNQPQHF
TRBJ2-3 TRBV5-4 CASSLGLAGGPFTDTQYF
TRBJ1-1 TRBV7-3 CASSLGTGGKAFF
TRBJ2-3 TRBV5-8 CASSWGGGGGDTQYF
TRBJ2-3 TRBV5-6 CASRAQASGGIDTQYF
TRBJ2-3 TRBV5-1 CASSSWGDTQYF
TRBJ2-1 TRBV7-6 CASSSLATGEQFF
TRBJ1-6 TRBV20-1 CSARGGGPLHF
TRBJ1-5 TRBV6-5 CASSYSPWAGQPQHF
TRBJ2-2 TRBV13 CASSRLQTGELFF
TRBJ1-6 TRBV3-1 CASSQAYAWETSYNSPLHF
TRBJ2-3 TRBV4-3 CASSQGLGVTDTQYF